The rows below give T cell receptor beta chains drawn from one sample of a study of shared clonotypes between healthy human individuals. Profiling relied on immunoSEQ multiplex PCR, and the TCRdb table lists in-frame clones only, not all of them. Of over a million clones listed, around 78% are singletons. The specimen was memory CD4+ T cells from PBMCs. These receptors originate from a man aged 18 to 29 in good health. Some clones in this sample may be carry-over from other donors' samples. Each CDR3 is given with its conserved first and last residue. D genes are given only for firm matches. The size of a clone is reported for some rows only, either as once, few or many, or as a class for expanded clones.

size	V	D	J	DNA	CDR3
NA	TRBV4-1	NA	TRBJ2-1	TGCGCCAGCGGCCTCACGGGAGAGCAGTTCTTC	CASGLTGEQFF
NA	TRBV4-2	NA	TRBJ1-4	TGTGCCAGCAGCCAAGGCCCGGGGGGCGCAGGAGAAAAACTGTTTTTT	CASSQGPGGAGEKLFF
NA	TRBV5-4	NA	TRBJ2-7	TGTGCCAGCAGCTTAGCGGACGAGCAGTACTTC	CASSLADEQYF
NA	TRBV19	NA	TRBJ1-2	TGTGCCAGTAGTATACGCTATGGCTACACCTTC	CASSIRYGYTF
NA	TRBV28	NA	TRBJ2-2	TGTGCCAGCAACACTATCGGAGACAGACCGGGCGGGGAGCTGTTTTTT	CASNTIGDRPGGELFF
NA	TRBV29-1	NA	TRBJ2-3	TGCAGCGTTGAAGGTATCAGACACCTTAGCACAGATACGCAGTATTTT	CSVEGIRHLSTDTQYF
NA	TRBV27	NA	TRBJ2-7	TGTGCCAGCGGATTTGACAGGTACTACGAGCAGTACTTC	CASGFDRYYEQYF
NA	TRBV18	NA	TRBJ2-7	TGTGCCAGCTCACCATCAAGGCTGCCCTTGTCCTACGAGCAGTACTTC	CASSPSRLPLSYEQYF
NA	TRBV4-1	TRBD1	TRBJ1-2	TGCGCCAGCAGCCCTTCACAGGGGCCCTATGGCTACACCTTC	CASSPSQGPYGYTF
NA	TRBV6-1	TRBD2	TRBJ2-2	TGTGCCAGCAGGTTAACTAGCGTTTACACCGGGGAGCTGTTTTTT	CASRLTSVYTGELFF
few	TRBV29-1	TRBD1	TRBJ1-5	TGCAGCGTAGCAGACAGGGTTGATCAGCCCCAGCATTTT	CSVADRVDQPQHF
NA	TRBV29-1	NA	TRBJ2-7	TGCAGCGTTGGGAGAAGGGGCAGACATTACGAGCAGTACTTC	CSVGRRGRHYEQYF
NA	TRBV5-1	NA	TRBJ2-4	TGCGCCAGCAGCTTTGGTGACCTAAAAGGATCCATTCAGTACTTC	CASSFGDLKGSIQYF
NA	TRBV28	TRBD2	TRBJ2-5	TGTGCCAGCAGTCCAAACCGTGGACTAGCGCGCGGGGAGACCCAGTACTTC	CASSPNRGLARGETQYF
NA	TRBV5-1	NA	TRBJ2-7	TGCGCCAGCAGCTTGAAGGGCTACTACGAGCAGTACTTC	CASSLKGYYEQYF
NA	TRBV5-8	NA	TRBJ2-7	TGTGCCAGCAGCTTGATGGGTTACTCCCACGAGCAGTACTTC	CASSLMGYSHEQYF
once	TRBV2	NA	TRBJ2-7	TGTGCCAGCAGCCGAAACCCGGGCGAGCAGTACTTC	CASSRNPGEQYF
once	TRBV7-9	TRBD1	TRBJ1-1	TGTGCCAGCACCGGCGTAGGGGGCGCCGACACTGAAGCTTTCTTT	CASTGVGGADTEAFF
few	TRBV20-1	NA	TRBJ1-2	TGCAGTGCTAGGGCAGGGGTCCACACCTTC	CSARAGVHTF
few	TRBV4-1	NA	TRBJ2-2	TGCGCCAGCAGCTCCACTCCGAAGGGGACCGGGGAGCTGTTTTTT	CASSSTPKGTGELFF
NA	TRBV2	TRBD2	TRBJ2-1	TGTGCCAGCGTCCTAGAGACTAGCGGGAGTAGGGATGAGCAGTTCTTC	CASVLETSGSRDEQFF
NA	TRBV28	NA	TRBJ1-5	TGTGCCAGCAGCGAGGGTCAAAGCAATCAGCCCCAGCATTTT	CASSEGQSNQPQHF
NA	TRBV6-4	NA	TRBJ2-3	TGTGCCAGCAGTGAAGGGGCCGAGGGAGATACGCAGTATTTT	CASSEGAEGDTQYF
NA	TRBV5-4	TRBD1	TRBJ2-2	TGTGCCAGCAGCTCGAGGACAGGGGCCACCGGGGAGCTGTTTTTT	CASSSRTGATGELFF
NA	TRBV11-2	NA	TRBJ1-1	TGTGCCAGCAACGAGGGGCCTTTTGAACAGGATGAAGCTTTCTTT	CASNEGPFEQDEAFF
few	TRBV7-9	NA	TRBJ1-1	TGTGCCAGCAGCTTAGATAGATGGACACCTCTTAACACTGAAGCTTTCTTT	CASSLDRWTPLNTEAFF
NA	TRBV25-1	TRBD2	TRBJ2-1	TGTGCCAGCAGTGACCTCAGGGTTAGCGGGATCTACAATGAGCAGTTCTTC	CASSDLRVSGIYNEQFF
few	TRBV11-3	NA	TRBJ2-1	TGTGCCAGCAGTAAGGGGAACGGCCTCATGCACAATGAGCAGTTCTTC	CASSKGNGLMHNEQFF
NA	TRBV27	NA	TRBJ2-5	TGTGCCAGCAGTTTCAGGCGGGGTTGGGGAGAGACCCAGTACTTC	CASSFRRGWGETQYF
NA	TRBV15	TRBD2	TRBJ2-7	TGTGCCACCAGCAGAGGACTAGCGGGAGAACTAGGTGCCGCCGAGCAGTACTTC	CATSRGLAGELGAAEQYF